The 23 T cell receptor beta chains presented below share a single source sample, sequenced in a study of T cells in Graves' hyperthyroidism and ophthalmopathy (dated by TCRdb to the late 2010s). The method was multiplex PCR. Data came from an Illumina HiSeq 2000. The TCR beta CDR3 regions were amplified from the RNA transcripts. A first-round RT-PCR of the TCR CDR3 used the HTBI primer set with the Qiagen OneStep RT-PCR kit. In-frame beta chains were kept once TCRdb had trimmed the public reads at Q25 with fastp and called clones with MiXCR. Rows with one shared CDR3 protein collapse into an entry with the most common genes and DNA. This sample has fewer than 700,000 distinct CDR3 sequences in its table, and roughly 18% of those were observed once. Jointly, the top ten make up roughly 15% of the sample. Sample: blood. All receptors derive from a woman under 30 with Graves' ophthalmopathy.

J is TRBJ2-1 and V is TRBV15; a weak D match, TRBD2 (7 bases). Germline values: CDR1 LNHNV, CDR2 YYDKDF (reference sequence). CDR3 length equals 15 residues. Trimming removed 8 bases from V and 4 bases from J, with 18 bases in between. The CDR3 DNA follows: TGTGCCACCCTGCTGGGGGCGGGAGAATACAATGAGCAGTTCTTC. Translated: CATLLGAGEYNEQFF.

This clonotype has ten or more counts. This chain uses TRBV3-1 with TRBJ1-1; TRBD1 might be the D (5 bases). Per germline, CDR1 LGHDT and CDR2 YNNKEL (reference sequence). Trimming stripped 7 bases from V and 1 base from J, with 13 bases between. The CDR3 is 14 residues long. CDR3 nucleotides: TGTGCCAGCACCCAGGGACGGAAGAACACTGAAGCTTTCTTT. This translates into CASTQGRKNTEAFF.

V and J are TRBV25-1 and TRBJ2-3; 12 bases line up with TRBD2. From germline, CDR1 is MGHDK and CDR2 SYGVNS. The CDR3 totals 16 residues. The trim removed 2 bases at V and 3 bases at J, leaving 3 bases unmatched. CDR3 bases: TGTGCCAGCAGTGAAGGACTAGCGGGGACTACAGATACGCAGTATTTT. Residues: CASSEGLAGTTDTQYF.

This clonotype was seen a few times. The gene calls are TRBV2 and TRBJ2-2; D is possibly TRBD1 (5 bases). The CDR3 consists of 12 residues. The germline V and J ends were trimmed by 6 bases and 5 bases, with 7 bases remaining between them. Germline CDR1 and CDR2: SNHLY and FYNNEI. The CDR3 reads CASRRQTGELFF. The CDR3, as DNA: TGTGCCAGCAGACGACAGACCGGGGAGCTGTTTTTT.

This clonotype was detected ten times or more. The chain uses TRBV12-3 or TRBV12-4 and TRBJ2-3; 8 positions match TRBD2. The length of the CDR3 is 19 residues. Trimming removed 0 bases from V and 0 bases from J; junction bases left unmatched: 11. The CDR3 protein is CASSLAVMVAGSSTDTQYF. CDR3 DNA sequence: TGTGCCAGCAGTTTAGCGGTGATGGTAGCGGGGTCTAGCACAGATACGCAGTATTTT.

In this sample, this clonotype turned up many times. The chain carries TRBV3-1 and TRBJ1-3, with 7 bases that match TRBD1. The CDR3 length is 13 residues. V lost 6 bases, J lost 3 bases, and 2 bases stayed unmatched. The germline V gene encodes CDR1 LGHDT and CDR2 YNNKEL (reference sequence). CDR3 sequence: CASRRDSGNTIYF. The CDR3 DNA is TGTGCCAGCAGGAGGGACAGTGGAAACACCATATATTTT.

In this sample, this clonotype turned up many times. This sequence joins TRBV28 and TRBJ2-7; tentative D call: TRBD1 (5 bases). The CDR3 consists of 13 residues. Per germline, CDR1 MDHEN and CDR2 SYDVKM. Between the trimmed V and J ends, which lost 4 bases and 6 bases, there was a span of 13 bases. The CDR3 sequence is CASSSIDRGEQYF. The CDR3 DNA reads as TGTGCCAGCAGTTCGATAGACAGAGGCGAGCAGTACTTC.

This clonotype has more than one count but fewer than ten. This rearrangement joins TRBV4-3 to TRBJ2-1; 10 bases line up with TRBD2. Losses at the gene ends were 2 bases for V and 6 bases for J; bases not matched to a gene: 7. The CDR3 is 16 residues long. Looked up from germline, CDR1 is LGHNA and CDR2 is YSLEER. CDR3 sequence (DNA): TGCGCCAGCAGCCAACAAGCGGGAGGGGGATCCAATGAGCAGTTCTTC. Encoded protein: CASSQQAGGGSNEQFF.

This clonotype was seen repeatedly, ten times or more. The rearrangement links TRBV29-1 to TRBJ2-1; TRBD2 might be the D (6 bases). Trimming shortened V by 5 bases and J by 6 bases, and 26 bases separated the two germline ends. Looked up from germline, CDR1 is SQVTM and CDR2 is ANQGSEA. The CDR3 is made up of 17 amino acids. CDR3 loop: CSVPSGRGDAYSNEQFF. The CDR3 DNA follows: TGCAGCGTTCCCTCTGGCCGCGGGGACGCCTACAGCAATGAGCAGTTCTTC.

Details on this clonotype: One base away lies a much larger clone, so this may be a sequencing read error. The gene calls are TRBV5-1 and TRBJ2-1; possible D gene TRBD1, 6 bases. This CDR3 comprises 15 residues. Looked up from germline, CDR1 is SGHRS and CDR2 is YFSETQ. Written as DNA, the CDR3 is TGCGCCGGCAGCTTTGGGGGCAACTCCTACAATGAGCAGTTCTTC. This translates into CAGSFGGNSYNEQFF.

This chain joins TRBV10-3 and TRBJ2-3; D is uncertain. This CDR3 region has 13 residues. Deletions cut 0 bases from V and 9 bases from J, with 10 bases between. Per germline, CDR1 ENHRY and CDR2 SYGVKD. The CDR3, as DNA: TGTGCCATCAGTGAGTCGGGCTCCCTAACGCAGTATTTT. Protein sequence: CAISESGSLTQYF.

Concerning this clonotype itself: Because it lacks the conserved phenylalanine or tryptophan at the end, this CDR3 is likely a read error. J is TRBJ2-1 and V is TRBV3-1; 7 bases map to TRBD2. Trimming took 4 bases from V and 0 from J; bases not matched to a gene: 9. Germline CDR1 reads LGHDT; CDR2 reads YNNKEL (reference sequence). The CDR3 spans 17 residues. In DNA, the CDR3 is TGTGCCAGCAGCCTTAGACTAGCTGCTAGCTCCTACAATGAGCAGTTCTCC. Translated, it gives CASSLRLAASSYNEQFS.

This clonotype was seen a handful of times. The rearrangement joins TRBV12-3 or TRBV12-4 to TRBJ2-2, with unresolved D. The CDR3 loop spans 11 amino acids. V lost 6 bases and J lost 7, with 6 bases in between. The CDR3 sequence is CASRSNGELFF. The CDR3 DNA reads as TGTGCCAGCAGATCCAACGGGGAGCTGTTTTTT.

This clonotype was seen at least ten times. The CDR3 spells CSARYQGYEQYF. The CDR3 coding sequence is TGCAGTGCTAGATATCAGGGATACGAGCAGTACTTC. The chain joins TRBV20-1 to TRBJ2-7; perhaps TRBD1 as D (5 bases). Germline V gene lookup returns CDR1 DFQATT and CDR2 SNEGSKA (reference sequence). V was trimmed by 2 bases and J by 4 bases, leaving 9 bases between them. The CDR3 consists of 12 residues.

This clonotype was seen at least ten times. CDR3: CASILDRTSGRTPYDTDTQYF. The CDR3 DNA is TGTGCCAGCATTCTCGATAGGACTAGCGGGAGGACCCCATATGACACAGATACGCAGTATTTT. This rearrangement joins TRBV2 to TRBJ2-3; 14 positions agree with TRBD2. V gave up 7 bases and J gave up 2 bases; unmatched junction bases: 20. The CDR3 runs 21 residues. Germline V CDR1 and CDR2: SNHLY, FYNNEI.

With respect to this clonotype: The junction does not match germline at one end; this may be a read error. Here the CDR3 reads CASRGAGGPGRYEQYF. Here the CDR3 DNA reads TGCGCCAGCAGAGGGGCGGGAGGGCCAGGGAGATACGAGCAGTACTTC. The genes are TRBV2 and TRBJ2-7, with 9 nucleotides matching TRBD2. Germline lookup yields CDR1 SNHLY and CDR2 FYNNEI. The CDR3 contains 16 residues.

This clonotype has a count of ten or more. The chain couples TRBV6-2 or TRBV6-3 to TRBJ2-1, with 11 bases lining up with TRBD2. Per germline, CDR1 MNHEY and CDR2 SVGEGT. The V gene end was trimmed by 7 bases and the J gene end by 8 bases; junction bases not matched to a gene: 7. CDR3 length: 14 amino acids. The CDR3 spells CASKEPGLADEQFF. The CDR3 nucleotides read TGTGCCAGCAAGGAGCCGGGACTAGCGGATGAGCAGTTCTTC.

The rearrangement uses TRBV6-1 and TRBJ2-3, with 12 nucleotides matching TRBD2. CDR1 is MNHNS and CDR2 is SASEGT in the germline V gene. This CDR3 contains 16 residues. V was clipped by 2 bases and J by 4 bases; unmatched bases: 4. In DNA, the CDR3 is TGTGCCAGCAGTGAACTAGCGGGAGGGCCCTCAGATACGCAGTATTTT. Encoded protein: CASSELAGGPSDTQYF.

This clonotype showed up just a few times. A much larger clonotype is one base distant, so this may be a read error. The rearrangement uses TRBV19 and TRBJ2-7; 8 bases agree with TRBD1. The junction had 7 bases not matched to a gene; V was cut back by 9 bases and J by 3 bases. Germline values: CDR1 LNHDA, CDR2 SQIVND (reference sequence). The CDR3 has 13 residues. The CDR3 sequence is CASNPGTGYEQYF. CDR3 DNA sequence: TGTGCCAGCAATCCCGGGACAGGCTACGAGCAGTACTTC.

This clonotype was found many times. This sequence joins TRBV15 and TRBJ2-3, with 7 positions matching TRBD2. This CDR3 spans 18 amino acids. Germline V gives CDR1 LNHNV, CDR2 YYDKDF (reference sequence). The junction had 13 bases not matched to a gene; V was cut back by 2 bases and J by 2 bases. CDR3 loop: CATSRTGGRQIITDTQYF. CDR3 DNA sequence: TGTGCCACCAGCAGAACCGGGGGGAGGCAGATTATCACAGATACGCAGTATTTT.

This clonotype has ten or more counts. CDR3 in amino acids: CSARDSRLYEQFF. For the CDR3, the DNA is TGCAGTGCTAGAGATAGTAGGTTATACGAGCAGTTCTTC. The chain joins TRBV20-1 to TRBJ2-1, with D uncertain. CDR3 size: 13 residues. The germline CDR1 and CDR2 sequences are DFQATT and SNEGSKA (reference sequence). Trimming pared 0 bases from V and 10 bases from J, leaving 13 bases between.

The chain links TRBV4-1 to TRBJ2-1, with TRBD2 identical over 10 bases. CDR1 is MGHRA, CDR2 YSYEKL, per germline. The CDR3 extends over 16 amino acids. Trimming took 4 bases from V and 9 from J; bases not matched to a gene: 12. DNA of the CDR3: TGCGCCAGCAGCCTTTCTTGGTCTAGCGGGGGTGGTGAGCAGTTCTTC. Encoded protein: CASSLSWSSGGGEQFF.

This sequence joins TRBV27 and TRBJ2-3; a weak D match, TRBD2 (6 bases). In germline, CDR1 is MNHEY, CDR2 SMNVEV (reference sequence). CDR3 length equals 12 residues. V lost 2 bases and J lost 10, with 10 bases in between. The CDR3 is CASSLPGRPQYF. For the CDR3, the DNA is TGTGCCAGCAGTTTACCCGGGAGACCGCAGTATTTT.